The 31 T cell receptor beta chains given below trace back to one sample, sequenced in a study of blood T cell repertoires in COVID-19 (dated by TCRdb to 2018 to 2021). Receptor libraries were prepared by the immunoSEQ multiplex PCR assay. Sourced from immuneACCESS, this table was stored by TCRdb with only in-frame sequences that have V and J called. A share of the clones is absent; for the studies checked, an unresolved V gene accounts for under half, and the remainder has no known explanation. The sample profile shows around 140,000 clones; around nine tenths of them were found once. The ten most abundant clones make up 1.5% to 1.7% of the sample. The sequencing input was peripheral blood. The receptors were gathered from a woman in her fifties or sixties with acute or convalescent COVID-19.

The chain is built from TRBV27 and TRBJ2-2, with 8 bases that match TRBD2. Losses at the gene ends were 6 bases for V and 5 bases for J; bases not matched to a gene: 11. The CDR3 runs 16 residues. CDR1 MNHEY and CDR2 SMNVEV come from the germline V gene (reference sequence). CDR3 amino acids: CASSRLANFKTGELFF. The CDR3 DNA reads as TGTGCCAGCAGCCGACTAGCGAATTTTAAAACCGGGGAGCTGTTTTTT.

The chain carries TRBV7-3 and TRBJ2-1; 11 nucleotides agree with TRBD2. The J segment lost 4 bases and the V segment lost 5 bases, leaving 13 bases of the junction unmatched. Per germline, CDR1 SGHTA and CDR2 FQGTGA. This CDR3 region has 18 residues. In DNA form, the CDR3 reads TGTGCCAGCAGCCTGCTCCCGTCTAGCGGGGGGATTTACAATGAGCAGTTCTTC. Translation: CASSLLPSSGGIYNEQFF.

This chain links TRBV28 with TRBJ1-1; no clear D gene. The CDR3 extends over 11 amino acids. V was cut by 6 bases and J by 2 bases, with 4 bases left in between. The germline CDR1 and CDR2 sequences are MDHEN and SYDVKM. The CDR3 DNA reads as TGTGCCAGCAGCCGTAACACTGAAGCTTTCTTT. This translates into CASSRNTEAFF.

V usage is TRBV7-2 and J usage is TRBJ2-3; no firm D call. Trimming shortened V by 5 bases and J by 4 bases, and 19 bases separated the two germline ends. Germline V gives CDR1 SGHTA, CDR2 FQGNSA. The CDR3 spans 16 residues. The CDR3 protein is CASSQDDGFIADTQYF. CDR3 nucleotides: TGTGCCAGCAGCCAGGATGACGGATTCATCGCAGATACGCAGTATTTT.

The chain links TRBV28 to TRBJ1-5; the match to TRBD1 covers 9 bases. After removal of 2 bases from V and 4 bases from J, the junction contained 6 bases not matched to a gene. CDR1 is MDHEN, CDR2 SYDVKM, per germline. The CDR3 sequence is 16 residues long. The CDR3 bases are TGTGCCAGCAGTTTAGGAAGGGACAGGGATAATCAGCCCCAGCATTTT. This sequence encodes CASSLGRDRDNQPQHF.

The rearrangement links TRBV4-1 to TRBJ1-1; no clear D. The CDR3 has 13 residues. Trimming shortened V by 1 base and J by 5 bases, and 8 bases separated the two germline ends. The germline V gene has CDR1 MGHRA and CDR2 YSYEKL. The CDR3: CASSQAPGTEAFF. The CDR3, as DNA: TGCGCCAGCAGCCAAGCGCCCGGGACTGAAGCTTTCTTT.

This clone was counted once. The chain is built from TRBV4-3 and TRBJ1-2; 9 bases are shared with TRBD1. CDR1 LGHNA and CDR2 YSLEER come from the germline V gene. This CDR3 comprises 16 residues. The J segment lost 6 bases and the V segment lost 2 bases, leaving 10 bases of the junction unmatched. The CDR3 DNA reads TGCGCCAGCAGCCAATTGGGACAGGGATGGTCGGATGGCTACACCTTC. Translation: CASSQLGQGWSDGYTF.

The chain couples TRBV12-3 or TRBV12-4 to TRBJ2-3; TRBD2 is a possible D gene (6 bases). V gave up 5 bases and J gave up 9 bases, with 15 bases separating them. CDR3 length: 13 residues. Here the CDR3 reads CASSPSPGRTQYF. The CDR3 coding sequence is TGTGCCAGCAGTCCCTCCCCGGGGAGGACGCAGTATTTT.

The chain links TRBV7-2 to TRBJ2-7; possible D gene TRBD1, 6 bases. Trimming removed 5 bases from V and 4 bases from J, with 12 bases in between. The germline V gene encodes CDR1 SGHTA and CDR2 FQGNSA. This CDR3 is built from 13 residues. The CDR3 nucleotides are TGTGCCAGCAGCCAGGGTAGGGGGTACGAGCAGTACTTC. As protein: CASSQGRGYEQYF.

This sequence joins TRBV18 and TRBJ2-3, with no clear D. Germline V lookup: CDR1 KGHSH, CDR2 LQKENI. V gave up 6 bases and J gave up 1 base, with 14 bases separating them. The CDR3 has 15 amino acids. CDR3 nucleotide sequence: TGTGCCAGCTCGTCGCGTAGTGCTGGCACAGATACGCAGTATTTT. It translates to CASSSRSAGTDTQYF.

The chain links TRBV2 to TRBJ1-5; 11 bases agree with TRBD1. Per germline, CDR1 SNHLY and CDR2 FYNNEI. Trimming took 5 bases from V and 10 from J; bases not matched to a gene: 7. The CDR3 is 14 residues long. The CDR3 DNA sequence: TGTGCCAGCAGTTTGGACAGGGGGCCATCACCCCAGCATTTT. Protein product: CASSLDRGPSPQHF.

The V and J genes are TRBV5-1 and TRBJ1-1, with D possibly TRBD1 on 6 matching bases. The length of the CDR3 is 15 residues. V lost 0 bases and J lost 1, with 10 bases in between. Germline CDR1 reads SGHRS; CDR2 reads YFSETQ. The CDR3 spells CASSLATTGNTEAFF. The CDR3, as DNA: TGCGCCAGCAGCTTGGCGACGACAGGGAACACTGAAGCTTTCTTT.

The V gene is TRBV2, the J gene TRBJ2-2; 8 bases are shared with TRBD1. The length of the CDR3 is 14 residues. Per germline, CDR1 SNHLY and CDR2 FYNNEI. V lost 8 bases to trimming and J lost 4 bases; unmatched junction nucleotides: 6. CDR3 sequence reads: CASGQGATTGELFF. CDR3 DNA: TGTGCCAGCGGGCAGGGGGCCACCACCGGGGAGCTGTTTTTT.

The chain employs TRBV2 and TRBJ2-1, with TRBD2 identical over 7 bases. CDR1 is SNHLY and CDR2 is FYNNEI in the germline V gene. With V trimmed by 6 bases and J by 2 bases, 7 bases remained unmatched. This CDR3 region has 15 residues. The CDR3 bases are TGTGCCAGCAGCCCACTAGCGACCACCTACAATGAGCAGTTCTTC. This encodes CASSPLATTYNEQFF.

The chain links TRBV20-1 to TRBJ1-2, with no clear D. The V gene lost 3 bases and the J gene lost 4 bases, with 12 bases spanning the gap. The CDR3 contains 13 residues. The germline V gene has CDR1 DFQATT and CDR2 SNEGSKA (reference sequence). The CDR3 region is CSASSASGYGYTF. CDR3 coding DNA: TGCAGTGCTAGTTCTGCGTCTGGCTATGGCTACACCTTC.

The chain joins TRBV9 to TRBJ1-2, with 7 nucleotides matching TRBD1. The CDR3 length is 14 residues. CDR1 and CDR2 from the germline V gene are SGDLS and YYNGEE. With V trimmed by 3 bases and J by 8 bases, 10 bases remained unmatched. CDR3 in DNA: TGTGCCAGCAGCGGAACCCGGGACAGAGGAGGCTACACCTTC. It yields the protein CASSGTRDRGGYTF.

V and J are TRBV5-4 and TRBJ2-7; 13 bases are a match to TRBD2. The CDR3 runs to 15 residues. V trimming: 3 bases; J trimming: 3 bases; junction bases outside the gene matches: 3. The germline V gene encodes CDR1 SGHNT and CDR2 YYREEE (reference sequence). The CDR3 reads CASSSGLAGYYEQYF. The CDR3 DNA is TGTGCCAGCAGCTCGGGACTAGCGGGGTACTACGAGCAGTACTTC.

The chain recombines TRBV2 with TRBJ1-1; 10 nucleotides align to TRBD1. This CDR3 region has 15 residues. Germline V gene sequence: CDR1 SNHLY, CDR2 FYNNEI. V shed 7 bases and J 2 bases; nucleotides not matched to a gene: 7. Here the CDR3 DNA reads TGTGCCAGCAAGTTTAGACAGGGGGCCAACACTGAAGCTTTCTTT. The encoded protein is CASKFRQGANTEAFF.

CDR3 nucleotide sequence: TGTGCCAGCAGTTTAGGGAGCTCCTACGAGCAGTACTTC. Translation: CASSLGSSYEQYF. The chain has TRBV28 and TRBJ2-7; D possibly corresponds to TRBD2 (5 bases). Germline CDR1 reads MDHEN; CDR2 reads SYDVKM. The CDR3 extends over 13 amino acids. V lost 2 bases, J lost 0 bases, and 5 bases lay in between.

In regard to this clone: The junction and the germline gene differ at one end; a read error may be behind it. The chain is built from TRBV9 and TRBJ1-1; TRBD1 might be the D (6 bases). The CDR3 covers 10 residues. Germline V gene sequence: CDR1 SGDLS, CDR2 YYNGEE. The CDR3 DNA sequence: TGTGCCAGCAGCGGCCGGGACATCACTTGG. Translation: CASSGRDITW. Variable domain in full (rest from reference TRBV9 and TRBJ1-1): DSGVTQTPKHLITATGQRVTLRCSPRSGDLSVYWYQQSLDQGLQFLIQYYNGEERAKGNILERFSAQQFPDLHSELNLSSLELGDSALYFCASSGRDITWGQGTRLTVV.

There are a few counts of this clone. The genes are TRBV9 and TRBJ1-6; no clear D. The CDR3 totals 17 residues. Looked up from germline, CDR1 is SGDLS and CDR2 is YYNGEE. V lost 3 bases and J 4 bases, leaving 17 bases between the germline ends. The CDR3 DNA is TGTGCCAGCAGCGCAGAAGAGGGTCAGGTTTATAATTCACCCCTCCACTTT. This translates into CASSAEEGQVYNSPLHF.

The CDR3 DNA follows: TGTGCCAGCAGTTTATTCGGGACAGGGGCAAATAATTCACCCCTCCACTTT. Translated: CASSLFGTGANNSPLHF. The chain links TRBV27 to TRBJ1-6; 10 nucleotides match TRBD1. Looked up from germline, CDR1 is MNHEY and CDR2 is SMNVEV (reference sequence). V was pared by 1 base and J by 5 bases, with 5 bases of the junction left unmatched. The CDR3 runs 17 residues.

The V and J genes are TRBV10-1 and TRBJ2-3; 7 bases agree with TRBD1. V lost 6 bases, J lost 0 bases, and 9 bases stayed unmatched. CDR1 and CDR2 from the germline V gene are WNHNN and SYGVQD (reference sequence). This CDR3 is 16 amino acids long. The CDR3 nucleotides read TGCGCCAGCAGCCCCAATTGGGACAGCAGCACAGATACGCAGTATTTT. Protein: CASSPNWDSSTDTQYF.

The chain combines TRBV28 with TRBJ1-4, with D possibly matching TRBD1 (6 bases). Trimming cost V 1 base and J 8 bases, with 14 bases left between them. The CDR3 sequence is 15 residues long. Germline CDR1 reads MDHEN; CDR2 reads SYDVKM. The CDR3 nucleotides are TGTGCCAGCAGTTTATTGGGGGCTGGTTGGGAAAAACTGTTTTTT. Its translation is CASSLLGAGWEKLFF.

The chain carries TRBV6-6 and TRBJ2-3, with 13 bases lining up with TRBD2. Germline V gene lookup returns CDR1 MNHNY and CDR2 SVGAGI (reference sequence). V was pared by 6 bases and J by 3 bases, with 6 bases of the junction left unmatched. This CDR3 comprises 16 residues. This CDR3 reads CASRLAGGHETDTQYF. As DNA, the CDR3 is TGTGCCAGCAGACTAGCGGGGGGGCATGAAACAGATACGCAGTATTTT.

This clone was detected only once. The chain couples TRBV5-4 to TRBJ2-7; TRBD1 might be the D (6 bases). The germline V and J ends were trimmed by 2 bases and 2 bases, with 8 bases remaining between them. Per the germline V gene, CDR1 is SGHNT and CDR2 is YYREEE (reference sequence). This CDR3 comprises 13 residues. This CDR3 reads CASSFNRAYEQYF. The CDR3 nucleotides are TGTGCCAGCAGCTTTAACAGGGCCTACGAGCAGTACTTC.

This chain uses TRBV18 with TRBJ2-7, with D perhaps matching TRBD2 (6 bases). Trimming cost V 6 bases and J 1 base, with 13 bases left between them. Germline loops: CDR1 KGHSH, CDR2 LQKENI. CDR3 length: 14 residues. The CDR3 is CASSAGTQSYEQYF. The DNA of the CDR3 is TGTGCCAGCTCTGCCGGGACTCAGTCCTACGAGCAGTACTTC. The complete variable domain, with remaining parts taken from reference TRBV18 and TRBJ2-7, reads NAGVMQNPRHLVRRRGQEARLRCSPMKGHSHVYWYRQLPEEGLKFMVYLQKENIIDESGMPKERFSAEFPKEGPSILRIQQVVRGDSAAYFCASSAGTQSYEQYFGPGTRLTVT.

The CDR3 nucleotides are TGTGCCACCAGCCCAAGGACAGGGGTTAACTATGGCTACACCTTC. Amino acid sequence: CATSPRTGVNYGYTF. This chain links TRBV15 with TRBJ1-2, with 9 bases lining up with TRBD1. The V gene's germline CDR1 is LNHNV and CDR2 YYDKDF (reference sequence). The CDR3 runs to 15 residues. V was clipped by 5 bases and J by 1 base; unmatched bases: 5.

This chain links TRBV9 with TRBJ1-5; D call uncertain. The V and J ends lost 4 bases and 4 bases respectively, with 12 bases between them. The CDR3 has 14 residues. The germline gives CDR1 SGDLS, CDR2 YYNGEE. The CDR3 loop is CASSLLPLNQPQHF. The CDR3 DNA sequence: TGTGCCAGCAGCCTCTTGCCGCTAAATCAGCCCCAGCATTTT.

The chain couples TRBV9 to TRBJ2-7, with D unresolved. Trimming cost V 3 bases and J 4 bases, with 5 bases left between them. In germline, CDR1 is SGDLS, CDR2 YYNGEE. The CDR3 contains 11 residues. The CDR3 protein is CASSAPYEQYF. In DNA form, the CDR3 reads TGTGCCAGCAGCGCCCCATACGAGCAGTACTTC.

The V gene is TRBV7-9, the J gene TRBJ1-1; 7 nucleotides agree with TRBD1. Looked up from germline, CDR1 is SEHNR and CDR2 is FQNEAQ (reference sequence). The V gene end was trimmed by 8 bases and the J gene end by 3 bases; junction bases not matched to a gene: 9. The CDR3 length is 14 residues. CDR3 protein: CASRSFQGDTEAFF. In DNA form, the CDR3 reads TGTGCCAGCCGCTCCTTCCAGGGGGACACTGAAGCTTTCTTT. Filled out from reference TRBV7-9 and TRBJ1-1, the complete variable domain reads DTGVSQNPRHKITKRGQNVTFRCDPISEHNRLYWYRQTLGQGPEFLTYFQNEAQLEKSRLLSDRFSAERPKGSFSTLEIQRTEQGDSAMYLCASRSFQGDTEAFFGQGTRLTVV.